The 12 T cell receptor beta chains below were found in one sample sequenced in a study of blood T cell repertoires in COVID-19. Assay used: immunoSEQ multiplex PCR; TCRdb lists only in-frame clones, some missing. The profile shows 100,000 to 150,000 clones, roughly 80% of them singletons. The specimen was PBMCs or T cells enriched from blood (not recorded which). The receptor set was obtained from a man aged 35 to 55 with acute COVID-19.

This clone was observed a handful of times. This chain connects TRBV11-2 to TRBJ2-5; D unresolved. CDR1 SGHAT and CDR2 FQNNGV come from the germline V gene. The length of the CDR3 is 13 residues. Trimming removed 4 bases at V and 2 bases at J, with 8 bases between. Here the CDR3 reads CASSSTLQETQYF. DNA for the CDR3: TGTGCCAGCAGCTCGACTCTACAAGAGACCCAGTACTTC.

V usage is TRBV5-1 and J usage is TRBJ2-3, with D tentatively TRBD1 (6 bases). From germline, CDR1 is SGHRS and CDR2 YFSETQ. V was cut by 4 bases and J by 5 bases, with 11 bases left in between. The CDR3 has 13 residues. DNA for the CDR3: TGCGCCAGCAGCCCCGGACAGCTAGATACGCAGTATTTT. Translating it yields CASSPGQLDTQYF.

V usage is TRBV6-5 and J usage is TRBJ1-5; D uncertain. The germline V and J ends were trimmed by 0 bases and 1 base, with 7 bases remaining between them. Germline V gene sequence: CDR1 MNHEY, CDR2 SVGAGI. The CDR3 contains 15 residues. Here the CDR3 reads CASSYSPGSNQPQHF. CDR3 in DNA: TGTGCCAGCAGTTACTCTCCCGGGAGCAATCAGCCCCAGCATTTT.

This clone was seen just once. This chain uses TRBV7-3 with TRBJ1-4; 7 nucleotides line up with TRBD1. V lost 1 base and J lost 7; bases outside the gene matches: 6. Germline loops: CDR1 SGHTA, CDR2 FQGTGA. The CDR3 consists of 15 residues. In DNA form, the CDR3 reads TGTGCCAGCAGCTTAAGAGGGGGCGCGGGTGAAAAACTGTTTTTT. Protein: CASSLRGGAGEKLFF.

V and J are TRBV10-3 and TRBJ1-6; 8 positions agree with TRBD1. Trimming removed 11 bases from V and 8 bases from J; junction bases left unmatched: 8. The CDR3 runs 13 residues. Germline CDR1 and CDR2: ENHRY and SYGVKD. The CDR3: CASGGQGYSPLHF. The CDR3 region has the DNA TGTGCCTCCGGAGGACAGGGTTATTCACCCCTCCACTTT.

This chain connects TRBV2 to TRBJ1-5; D is uncertain. V was pared by 8 bases and J by 4 bases, with 12 bases between. The germline V gene has CDR1 SNHLY and CDR2 FYNNEI. The CDR3 has 13 amino acids. In nucleotides, the CDR3 is TGTGCCAGCGCCGAGGCCGGAAATCAGCCCCAGCATTTT. It codes for CASAEAGNQPQHF.

The rearrangement uses TRBV29-1 and TRBJ2-7; perhaps TRBD1 as D (5 bases). Trimming removed 6 bases from V and 1 base from J, with 13 bases in between. The CDR3 sequence is 13 residues long. The germline gives CDR1 SQVTM, CDR2 ANQGSEA. This CDR3 is CSVTALGSYEQYF. The DNA of the CDR3 is TGCAGCGTGACAGCACTCGGGTCCTACGAGCAGTACTTC.

The J gene is TRBJ2-1, the V gene TRBV5-4; TRBD1 matches at 9 bases. Trimming took 2 bases from V and 4 from J; bases not matched to a gene: 7. CDR1 and CDR2 (germline): SGHNT, YYREEE (reference sequence). The CDR3 runs to 16 residues. CDR3 nucleotide sequence: TGTGCCAGCAGCTTTGGGGGGGGACAGGGTTACAATGAGCAGTTCTTC. Protein: CASSFGGGQGYNEQFF.

CDR3 DNA: TGCGCCAGCAGATACGGGACAGCTAACTATGGCTACACCTTC. Protein: CASRYGTANYGYTF. V and J are TRBV5-1 and TRBJ1-2, with 7 positions matching TRBD1. V was clipped by 5 bases and J by 0 bases; unmatched bases: 4. CDR3 length: 14 amino acids. Germline V gene lookup returns CDR1 SGHRS and CDR2 YFSETQ.

This chain connects TRBV19 to TRBJ1-2, with no clear D. The CDR3 spans 13 residues. Germline V gene lookup returns CDR1 LNHDA and CDR2 SQIVND (reference sequence). Trimming removed 8 bases from V and 3 bases from J, with 13 bases in between. DNA of the CDR3: TGTGCCAGTTTCGAGAGGGAACACTATGGCTACACCTTC. It is translated as CASFEREHYGYTF.

The CDR3: CASSPDRNYGYTF. CDR3 nucleotide sequence: TGTGCCAGCAGTCCCGACAGGAACTATGGCTACACCTTC. This sequence joins TRBV6-5 and TRBJ1-2; possible D gene TRBD1, 6 bases. V dropped 5 bases and J dropped 2 bases, with 9 bases sitting between them. This CDR3 region has 13 residues. Germline V gene data show CDR1 as MNHEY and CDR2 as SVGAGI.

The V and J genes are TRBV5-5 and TRBJ2-3; possibly TRBD2 for D (6 bases). The CDR3 spans 14 residues. Germline V gives CDR1 SGHKS, CDR2 YYEKEE (reference sequence). V lost 3 bases and J lost 2, with 10 bases in between. CDR3 sequence (DNA): TGTGCCAGCAGCTCGGGACTTAACACAGATACGCAGTATTTT. Encoded protein: CASSSGLNTDTQYF.